The clone carrying this TCR beta chain was seen a few times. Antigen: not known. The data were taken from a study of vaccination and CD4 T cells after COVID-19. Germline values: CDR1 KGHDR, CDR2 SFDVKD. CDR3 length: 12 amino acids. The germline V and J ends were trimmed by 4 bases and 13 bases, with 12 bases remaining between them. Treatment specified: roughly 11-day PBMC culture with coronavirus spike peptide pools or control peptides (ViraFEST assay). Sequencing of DNA taken from cultured CD4+ T cells relied on the Oncomine TCR Beta short-read assay. Each CDR3 protein is one row after TCRdb ran MiXCR on the PCR reads. The data show 7,500 to 9,500 distinct CDR3 sequences, with nearly 50% seen just once and 6% to 8.5% held by the top ten.

Sequences were obtained from CD4+ T cells from blood, cultured in vitro. The receptor's source is a human donor who had recovered from COVID-19. The V gene is TRBV24-1, the J gene TRBJ1-4; weak D call: TRBD1 (5 bases). In DNA form, the CDR3 reads TGTGCCACCAGTGACCTACGGGGGACACTGTTTTTT. Translated, it gives CATSDLRGTLFF.